These 27 T cell receptor beta chains were sequenced from one sample in a study of T cells in Graves' hyperthyroidism and ophthalmopathy. From RNA transcripts, TCR beta CDR3 regions were amplified. First-round RT-PCR with HTBI primers amplified the TCR CDR3 region. Each CDR3 protein is one row after TCRdb ran MiXCR on the multiplex PCR reads. The sample shows about 420,000 distinct CDR3 sequences, about a sixth of them seen only once. Sequenced material: blood. Every receptor here comes from a woman aged 18-35 years with Graves' hyperthyroidism.

The chain carries TRBV15 and TRBJ1-4; D is undetermined. The V end was cut by 3 bases, the J end by 8 bases, with 13 bases between. CDR1 is LNHNV, CDR2 YYDKDF, per germline (reference sequence). This CDR3 is 14 amino acids long. This CDR3 is CATSSRIDDEKLFF. DNA of the CDR3: TGTGCCACCAGCAGTCGAATAGATGACGAAAAACTGTTTTTT.

Many counts were recorded for this clonotype. J is TRBJ1-5 and V is TRBV5-1; weak D call: TRBD1 (5 bases). The germline CDR1 and CDR2 sequences are SGHRS and YFSETQ. This CDR3 spans 15 amino acids. The germline V and J ends were trimmed by 0 bases and 7 bases, with 14 bases remaining between them. The CDR3 sequence: CASSLEGTVGQPQHF. The CDR3 nucleotides read TGCGCCAGCAGCTTGGAAGGGACGGTGGGGCAGCCCCAGCATTTT. The complete variable domain, with remaining parts taken from reference TRBV5-1 and TRBJ1-5, reads KAGVTQTPRYLIKTRGQQVTLSCSPISGHRSVSWYQQTPGQGLQFLFEYFSETQRNKGNFPGRFSGRQFSNSRSEMNVSTLELGDSALYLCASSLEGTVGQPQHFGDGTRLSIL.

The chain is built from TRBV6-1 and TRBJ1-5; D not certain. Trimming cost V 0 bases and J 1 base, with 13 bases left between them. Germline V gene data show CDR1 as MNHNS and CDR2 as SASEGT. The CDR3 totals 17 residues. The CDR3 DNA is TGTGCCAGCAGTGAAGCCAGAAGAAGTGGGAGCAATCAGCCCCAGCATTTT. It translates to CASSEARRSGSNQPQHF.

Written as DNA, the CDR3 is TGTGCCATCCGCTCCTCGGGGGGCCCGGGGGAGCAGTACTTC. It yields the protein CAIRSSGGPGEQYF. The J gene is TRBJ2-7, the V gene TRBV6-1, with D possibly matching TRBD2 (7 bases). V was pared by 10 bases and J by 7 bases, with 23 bases between. Germline V gene lookup returns CDR1 MNHNS and CDR2 SASEGT. There are 14 residues in the CDR3.

This clonotype was picked up many times. V usage is TRBV27 and J usage is TRBJ2-3; D possibly uses TRBD1 or TRBD2 (5 bases each). CDR3 length: 14 residues. Germline V gene lookup returns CDR1 MNHEY and CDR2 SMNVEV (reference sequence). Trimming shortened V by 2 bases and J by 3 bases, and 9 bases separated the two germline ends. The CDR3 here is CASSLGGVTDTQYF. For the CDR3, the DNA is TGTGCCAGCAGTTTAGGGGGAGTAACAGATACGCAGTATTTT.

This clonotype was recorded a few times. The rearrangement uses TRBV29-1 and TRBJ1-1; no definite D call. The germline CDR1 and CDR2 sequences are SQVTM and ANQGSEA. The V end was cut by 1 base, the J end by 7 bases, with 13 bases between. The CDR3 contains 13 residues. The CDR3 loop reads CSVEAPSWGEAFF. CDR3 nucleotide sequence: TGCAGCGTTGAAGCCCCCTCTTGGGGTGAAGCTTTCTTT.

The gene calls are TRBV6-1 and TRBJ1-2; no clear D. Germline values: CDR1 MNHNS, CDR2 SASEGT. This CDR3 has 10 residues. V was pared by 8 bases and J by 8 bases, with 9 bases between. The CDR3 reads CASFGRGYTF. DNA of the CDR3: TGTGCCAGCTTTGGGAGAGGCTACACCTTC.

The CDR3 reads CATQQGGETQYF. The DNA of the CDR3 is TGTGCCACCCAACAGGGGGGAGAGACCCAGTACTTC. V usage is TRBV24-1 and J usage is TRBJ2-5; 8 nucleotides line up with TRBD1. This CDR3 comprises 12 residues. Germline trimming cut 9 bases from V and 4 bases from J; bases unmatched to any gene: 3. Germline V lookup: CDR1 KGHDR, CDR2 SFDVKD.

This clonotype was picked up a small number of times. The chain joins TRBV3-1 to TRBJ1-4, with D possibly TRBD1 on 5 matching bases. V was pared by 1 base and J by 8 bases, with 14 bases between. Germline V lookup: CDR1 LGHDT, CDR2 YNNKEL (reference sequence). The CDR3 loop spans 15 amino acids. DNA of the CDR3: TGTGCCAGCAGCCAAGCTCAGGGCCGGCGGGAAAAACTGTTTTTT. Its protein product is CASSQAQGRREKLFF.

This rearrangement joins TRBV19 to TRBJ1-5; D ambiguous. Germline CDR1 LNHDA, CDR2 SQIVND (reference sequence). Trimming removed 3 bases at V and 9 bases at J, with 9 bases between. CDR3 length equals 12 residues. CDR3: CASSIGSRPQHF. The CDR3 DNA reads as TGTGCCAGTAGTATCGGGAGCCGGCCCCAGCATTTT.

This clonotype was seen many times. The chain uses TRBV20-1 and TRBJ2-7, with 9 bases identical to TRBD1. This CDR3 has 13 amino acids. Trimming cost V 5 bases and J 4 bases; bases outside gene matches: 6. Germline lookup yields CDR1 DFQATT and CDR2 SNEGSKA (reference sequence). The CDR3 here is CSAAVDRGYEQYF. CDR3 DNA sequence: TGCAGTGCTGCTGTGGACAGGGGTTACGAGCAGTACTTC.

The chain joins TRBV27 to TRBJ2-3; D gene uncertain. V was trimmed by 2 bases and J by 6 bases, leaving 12 bases between them. CDR3 size: 14 residues. Germline V gives CDR1 MNHEY, CDR2 SMNVEV (reference sequence). The CDR3 here is CASSLRTPDDTQYF. In nucleotides, the CDR3 is TGTGCCAGCAGTTTAAGAACCCCGGACGATACGCAGTATTTT.

Note on this clonotype: A read error may be the cause here, since a much bigger clone is one base away. In this CDR3 the conserved last residue, phenylalanine or tryptophan, is missing, so a read error is likely. The chain carries TRBV7-2 and TRBJ2-3; D not resolved. Trimming left V 1 base short and J 2 bases short, with 10 bases between. Germline V gene lookup returns CDR1 SGHTA and CDR2 FQGNSA. This CDR3 region has 15 residues. Here the CDR3 reads CASSLVGISTDTQYL. Here the CDR3 DNA reads TGTGCCAGCAGCTTAGTGGGGATTTCCACAGATACGCAGTATCTT.

A single count supports this clonotype. This may come from a read error, since a much larger clone is one base off. The chain combines TRBV6-9 with TRBJ2-7, with TRBD2 matching 8 bases. This CDR3 has 15 residues. The ends lost 3 bases at V and 6 bases at J; junction bases unmatched: 10. The germline gives CDR1 MNHGY, CDR2 SVAAGI. CDR3 in amino acids: CASSYVGGAVFEQYF. The CDR3 DNA sequence: TGTGCCAGCAGTTACGTCGGGGGGGCAGTATTCGAGCAGTACTTC.

Only a few counts were recorded for this clonotype. The rearrangement links TRBV10-3 to TRBJ1-4; D possibly corresponds to TRBD1 (5 bases). The germline V gene has CDR1 ENHRY and CDR2 SYGVKD. This CDR3 comprises 14 residues. Trimming cost V 6 bases and J 7 bases, with 15 bases left between them. The CDR3 DNA follows: TGTGCCATCAGCCCCGGGACGTCGGGTGAAAAACTGTTTTTT. Residues: CAISPGTSGEKLFF.

This clonotype was counted at least ten times. This chain connects TRBV11-2 to TRBJ2-7; TRBD1 is a possible D gene (6 bases). This CDR3 is built from 13 residues. V was clipped by 1 base and J by 10 bases, with 14 bases between them. CDR1 and CDR2 from the germline V gene are SGHAT and FQNNGV. The CDR3 nucleotides read TGTGCCAGCAGCTTAGGTTGGGCAGGGGAACAGTACTTC. Amino acid sequence: CASSLGWAGEQYF. The full variable domain, with the rest looked up from reference TRBV11-2 and TRBJ2-7, is EAGVAQSPRYKIIEKRQSVAFWCNPISGHATLYWYQQILGQGPKLLIQFQNNGVVDDSQLPKDRFSAERLKGVDSTLKIQPAKLEDSAVYLCASSLGWAGEQYFGPGTRLTVT.

The V gene is TRBV4-3, the J gene TRBJ2-5; maybe TRBD1 (5 bases). CDR3 length: 19 amino acids. CDR1 is LGHNA, CDR2 YSLEER, per germline. The V gene lost 8 bases and the J gene lost 4 bases, with 32 bases spanning the gap. For the CDR3, the DNA is TGCGCCAGCCTTTCCAATGGGCAGGGCTTACCATTCCCCCTAGAGACCCAGTACTTC. Protein product: CASLSNGQGLPFPLETQYF.

This clonotype came up a few times. The V gene is TRBV20-1, the J gene TRBJ2-1, with a possible D match to TRBD2 (6 bases). Germline V CDR1 and CDR2: DFQATT, SNEGSKA (reference sequence). The CDR3 runs to 15 residues. V shed 3 bases and J shed 3 bases, with 15 bases lying between them. CDR3 coding DNA: TGCAGTGCTAGGTCGAGGGAGGCCTACTACAATGAGCAGTTCTTC. Amino acids: CSARSREAYYNEQFF.

This chain connects TRBV6-2 or TRBV6-3 to TRBJ1-2; 10 bases align to TRBD1. The CDR3 loop spans 13 amino acids. In germline, CDR1 is MNHEY, CDR2 SVGEGT. V dropped 5 bases and J dropped 6; count of bases not matched to a gene: 3. This CDR3 reads CASSGTGVNGYTF. In DNA form, the CDR3 reads TGTGCCAGCAGTGGGACAGGGGTTAATGGCTACACCTTC.

This clonotype has only a few counts. V gene TRBV12-3 or TRBV12-4 combines with J gene TRBJ2-7, with D perhaps being TRBD1 or TRBD2 (6 bases each). The V end lost 6 bases, the J end lost 5 bases, and 17 bases lay between the germline ends. The CDR3 contains 14 residues. CDR3 in amino acids: CASRRQARGNEQYF. The DNA of the CDR3 is TGTGCCAGCAGAAGACAGGCTCGGGGGAACGAGCAGTACTTC.

This clonotype was found once. This may stem from a read error, because a much larger clone lies one nucleotide away. V gene TRBV2 combines with J gene TRBJ2-3; no reliable D call. V was clipped by 4 bases and J by 5 bases, with 7 bases between them. The CDR3 covers 12 residues. Germline V CDR1 and CDR2: SNHLY, FYNNEI. The CDR3 is CASSVRQDTQYF. CDR3 in DNA: TGTGCCAGCAGTGTTAGACAAGATACGCAGTATTTT.

This rearrangement joins TRBV3-1 to TRBJ2-7, with 10 bases that match TRBD2. V shed 5 bases, J shed 5 bases, and the junction held 3 bases outside the gene matches. Germline CDR1 reads LGHDT; CDR2 reads YNNKEL (reference sequence). The CDR3 runs 13 residues. CDR3 sequence: CASSTLAGDEQYF. Written as DNA, the CDR3 is TGTGCCAGCAGCACGCTAGCGGGAGACGAGCAGTACTTC.

The chain couples TRBV7-2 to TRBJ2-7, with 7 bases fitting TRBD1. V dropped 5 bases and J dropped 5; count of bases not matched to a gene: 3. This CDR3 is built from 12 residues. Looked up from germline, CDR1 is SGHTA and CDR2 is FQGNSA. Here the CDR3 reads CTSSRQGDEQYF. CDR3 coding DNA: TGTACCAGCAGCCGTCAGGGGGACGAGCAGTACTTC.

This clonotype was recorded at least ten times. The chain carries TRBV6-1 and TRBJ2-3; 9 bases line up with TRBD2. The CDR3 has 14 amino acids. With 6 bases clipped from V and 1 base from J, the junction kept 2 bases outside the gene matches. Germline V gene data show CDR1 as MNHNS and CDR2 as SASEGT. The CDR3 sequence: CASSIAGGTDTQYF. In DNA form, the CDR3 reads TGTGCCAGCAGCATAGCGGGGGGCACAGATACGCAGTATTTT.

This clonotype appeared many times. The chain uses TRBV28 and TRBJ2-1; 8 bases are shared with TRBD2. The CDR3 is 16 residues long. The V gene end was trimmed by 5 bases and the J gene end by 6 bases; junction bases not matched to a gene: 12. Germline values: CDR1 MDHEN, CDR2 SYDVKM. CDR3 sequence: CASSPQEAGGLNEQFF. CDR3 nucleotide sequence: TGTGCCAGCAGTCCCCAGGAGGCGGGAGGTCTCAATGAGCAGTTCTTC.

This rearrangement joins TRBV4-1 to TRBJ1-6, with TRBD1 identical over 8 bases. After removal of 4 bases from V and 0 bases from J, the junction contained 11 bases not matched to a gene. CDR3 length equals 19 residues. CDR1 and CDR2 from the germline V gene are MGHRA and YSYEKL. The DNA for the CDR3 is TGCGCCAGCAGCCTCCGGGACAGGACAAAGATCTCCTATAATTCACCCCTCCACTTT. This sequence encodes CASSLRDRTKISYNSPLHF.

V gene TRBV7-8 combines with J gene TRBJ2-3, with D unresolved. The germline V gene has CDR1 SGHVS and CDR2 FQNEAQ. The CDR3 covers 16 residues. V lost 3 bases to trimming and J lost 3 bases, with 16 bases between them. The CDR3 here is CASSFPRTLGTDTQYF. In DNA form, the CDR3 reads TGTGCCAGCAGCTTTCCCAGGACCTTGGGTACAGATACGCAGTATTTT.